This T cell receptor beta chain derives from a study of blood T cell repertoires in COVID-19. Across the study: Researchers got acute and convalescent COVID-19 samples from the United States, Italy and Spain.

Germline V gene data show CDR1 as ENHRY and CDR2 as SYGVKD. V lost 10 bases to trimming and J lost 4 bases; unmatched junction nucleotides: 8. CDR3 size: 14 residues. In the authors' methods: Estimation of nucleated cell counts was performed using reference gene primer amplification. The assay was immunoSEQ multiplex PCR, and TCRdb's table has in-frame clones only and misses some. The V and J calls and the clone size are those of that table, but D and trimming were determined from the DNA. The sample records approximately 290,000 clones, around 89% being singletons. This receptor was identified in a man in his thirties or forties with acute or convalescent COVID-19. The chain recombines TRBV10-3 with TRBJ2-3, with 10 positions matching TRBD1. Sequences were obtained from peripheral blood. The DNA for the CDR3 is TGTGCCAGCACGGGACAGGGGAACGCAGATACGCAGTATTTT. It encodes CASTGQGNADTQYF.